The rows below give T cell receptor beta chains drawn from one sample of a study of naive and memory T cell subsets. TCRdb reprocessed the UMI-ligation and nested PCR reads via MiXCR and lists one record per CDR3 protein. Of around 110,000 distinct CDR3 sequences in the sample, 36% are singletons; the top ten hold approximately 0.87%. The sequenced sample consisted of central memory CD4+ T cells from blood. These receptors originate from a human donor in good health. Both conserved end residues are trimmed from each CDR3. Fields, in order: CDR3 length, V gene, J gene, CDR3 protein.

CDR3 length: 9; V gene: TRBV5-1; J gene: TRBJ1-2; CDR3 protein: ASSGGYGYT
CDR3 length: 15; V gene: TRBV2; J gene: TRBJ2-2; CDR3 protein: ASSARGATLLPGELF
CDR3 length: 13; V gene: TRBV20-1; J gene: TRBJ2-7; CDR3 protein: SARSGQGPALEQY
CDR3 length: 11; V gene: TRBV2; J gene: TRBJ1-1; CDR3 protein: ASSETGNTEAF
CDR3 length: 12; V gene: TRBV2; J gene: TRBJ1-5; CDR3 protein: ASRAGTANQPQH
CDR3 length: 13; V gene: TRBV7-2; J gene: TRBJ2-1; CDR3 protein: ASSSLGGPYNEQF
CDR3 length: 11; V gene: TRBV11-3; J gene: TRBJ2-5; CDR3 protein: ASSLDTKETQY
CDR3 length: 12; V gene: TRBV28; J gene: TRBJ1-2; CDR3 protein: ASSTGQGNYGYT
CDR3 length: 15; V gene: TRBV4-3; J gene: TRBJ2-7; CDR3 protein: ASSRDLATDSSYEQY
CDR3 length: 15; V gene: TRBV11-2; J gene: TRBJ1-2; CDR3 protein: ASSPRGTGFKIGGYT
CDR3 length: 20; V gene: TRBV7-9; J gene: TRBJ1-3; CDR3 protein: ASSLPPTDKRRGANSGNTIY